This TCR beta chain stems from a study of blood T cell repertoires in COVID-19. On the study more broadly: COVID-19 samples from acute and convalescent phases originated in the United States, Italy and Spain. PBMCs, B-cell-depleted T cells, or T cells were the source of the cDNA or gDNA that made up the material.

In the original analysis: Estimation of nucleated cell counts was performed using reference gene primer amplification. Clones were sequenced by immunoSEQ multiplex PCR, and TCRdb holds only the in-frame ones, with some missing. The DNA gave D and trimming, while V, J and clone size come from that table. In the table there are approximately 69,000 clones, roughly 80% of which are singletons. V lost 2 bases and J lost 3; bases outside the gene matches: 0. Germline CDR1 reads KGHSY; CDR2 reads FQNENV. The CDR3 covers 13 residues. The gene calls are TRBV16 and TRBJ1-2, with 7 bases matching TRBD1. Sequenced sample: peripheral blood. This TCR was recovered from a man aged 55 to 70 with acute or convalescent COVID-19. CDR3 sequence (DNA): TGTGCCAGCAGCCAAGACAGGGACTATGGCTACACCTTC. This encodes CASSQDRDYGYTF.